This T cell receptor beta chain is from a study of human T cells and chemical hapten exposure (dated by TCRdb to about 2021). Background on the whole study: For sensitization, 2% DPC in acetone was applied to a roughly 2 cm by roughly 2 cm area of upper inner arm skin. Most of the patients in the cohort were female, and the cohort covered alopecia areata with under or over 50% scalp involvement, alopecia totalis and alopecia universalis. Patch testing on the upper back used Finn chambers containing 0.01% DPC, with scoring done after 6 days according to International Contact Dermatitis Research Group standards. The study tracked peripheral blood TCR repertoire changes in vivo during primary and secondary sensitization to the hapten diphenylcyclopropenone (DPC) in alopecia patients. The libraries were sequenced as a pool, and the TCR yield per sample differed mostly because of small variations in library volumes within the pool. Patients additionally received weekly therapeutic DPC doses to the scalp throughout the approximately 24-week study period. Blood was sampled from patients pre-sensitization (week 0) and at 2, 6 and about 24 weeks after DPC sensitization. Around 30 alopecia patients provided blood for TCR sequencing at one to four time points (pre-sensitization, 2, 6 and 24 weeks). The study at large found these results: All patients had alopecia, a presumed autoimmune disease, so their immune response might differ from that of healthy individuals. No change with DPC sensitization was found in the number of TCRs above 1 in 1000 frequency, and no evidence of global repertoire structure alterations was found. Significantly more large CDR3 similarity clusters were formed by expanded TCRs than by pre-sensitization or healthy control sets, consistent with antigen-driven responses. After repeated subsampling, changes were observed in the strength of the expansion versus patch-test correlation and in the threshold at which the correlation became significant. Patch test score was positively correlated with the number of PT1 expanded TCRs, with significance at thresholds 8, 16 and 32 but not at 4.

The intended sense of this specimen's time point label: pre-sensitization, week 0. The treatment or condition label here, explained by the study, means: therapeutic diphenylcyclopropenone sensitization with weekly scalp DPC. At every patch-test visit, the blood draw took place before the patch test was put on. To be eligible, patients had to be aged 18 to 70, diagnosed with alopecia and judged suitable for DPC therapy, while pregnant patients were excluded. Total RNA was extracted from unfractionated whole blood that had been collected in Tempus Blood RNA tubes. As regards this clonotype: Its antigen specificity is not known. No clone much larger than this one lies a single base away; base qualities are absent.

The method was RACE. These reads were obtained on a NextSeq 500. During library preparation, unique molecular identifiers were attached to individual cDNA molecules so that TCRs could be counted quantitatively and reproducibly. Both TCR alpha and TCR beta chains were sequenced from each blood RNA sample. In the authors' own workflow: A median of around 100,000 TCRs per sample was observed, with a range of roughly 23,224 to 700,000. The Decombinator software suite was used to annotate V, J and CDR3 in the TCR reads. To make PS versus PT1 abundance plots, every sample was subsampled to the same number of TCRs (28,000). Expanded TCRs were defined as absent before sensitization and observed at least eight times at the 2-week time point. The public sequencing data were trimmed at Q25 with fastp and processed into clonotypes with MiXCR by TCRdb, which kept only in-frame beta chains. Records with the same CDR3 protein are collapsed into one entry carrying the most frequent genes and DNA. The V and J calls follow TCRdb's processing rather than the paper's. The sample includes more than 250,000 distinct CDR3 sequences, with 7.5% to 10% observed a single time. 2.3% of the sample belongs to the ten largest clones.

The sequence was obtained from a woman in her thirties or forties with alopecia areata. Some clones in this sample may be carry-over from other donors' samples. The sample in question was whole blood, obtained in connection with sensitization to the hapten diphenylcyclopropenone (DPC).

The nucleotide sequence is given as TGCGCCAGCAGCTCCGCCGGGACTAGCAATGAGCAGTTCTTC. It encodes CASSSAGTSNEQFF. Rearrangement joined TRBV5-1 to TRBJ2-1; TRBD2 lines up with 8 middle nucleotides. Its CDR3 holds 14 amino acids, cysteine through phenylalanine. The CDR3 DNA has 42 bases and is translated from base 1. Per the germline V gene, SGHRS is the CDR1 and YFSETQ is the CDR2. Unmatched junction bases come to 5, with V trimmed by 3 bases and J by 6 bases.